This T cell receptor (beta chain) stems from a study of blood T cell repertoires in COVID-19. Study-wide background: Acute and convalescent COVID-19 specimens originated in the United States, Italy and Spain. The analysed material was cDNA or gDNA that came from T cells, B-cell-depleted T cells, or PBMCs.

In the original analysis: Amplification of reference gene primers provided the estimated nucleated cell counts. Only in-frame clones appear in the TCRdb table, and some are missing; sequencing was by immunoSEQ multiplex PCR. That table furnishes V, J and clone size, whereas the DNA furnished D and trimming. This repertoire shows some 200,000 clones, almost 85% found once; its top ten account for 7.5% to 8%. The CDR3 is 14 residues long. The germline CDR1 and CDR2 sequences are MDHEN and SYDVKM. Trimming stripped 5 bases from V and 3 bases from J, with 13 bases between. The J gene is TRBJ2-5, the V gene TRBV28, with TRBD1 as a possible D gene (5 bases). This sequence originates from a woman between 45 and 65 years old with active or convalescent COVID-19. Sequencing was carried out using peripheral blood. The CDR3 DNA is TGTGCCAGCAGTCCCAGGGAAACCAAAGAGACCCAGTACTTC. Protein sequence: CASSPRETKETQYF.